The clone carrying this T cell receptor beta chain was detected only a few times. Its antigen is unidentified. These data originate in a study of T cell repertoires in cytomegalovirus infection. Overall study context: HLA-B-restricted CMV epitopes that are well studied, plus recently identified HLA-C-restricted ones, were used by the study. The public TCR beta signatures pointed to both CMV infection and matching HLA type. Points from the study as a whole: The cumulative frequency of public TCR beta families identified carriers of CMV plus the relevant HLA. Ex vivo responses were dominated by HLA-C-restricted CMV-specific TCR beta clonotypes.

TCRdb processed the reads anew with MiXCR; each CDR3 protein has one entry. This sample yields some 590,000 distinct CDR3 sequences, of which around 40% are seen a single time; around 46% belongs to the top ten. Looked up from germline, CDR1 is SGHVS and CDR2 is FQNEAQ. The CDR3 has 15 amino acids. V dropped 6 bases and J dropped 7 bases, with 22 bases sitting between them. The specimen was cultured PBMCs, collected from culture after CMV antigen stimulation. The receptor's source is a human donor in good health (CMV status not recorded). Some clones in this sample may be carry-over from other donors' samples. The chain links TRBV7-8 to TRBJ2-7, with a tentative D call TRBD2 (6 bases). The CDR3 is CASSSGWREVLEQYF. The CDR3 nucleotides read TGTGCCAGCAGTTCAGGTTGGCGGGAAGTTCTTGAGCAGTACTTC.